The 13 T cell receptor beta chains below come from one sample, sequenced in a study of T cell clonotyping in hematopoietic cell transplantation. Described time point: recipient sample about 28 days before transplant, after cytoreduction. Using immunoSEQ multiplex PCR, the repertoire was profiled, and TCRdb retains in-frame clones only, with some absent. The data contain about 36,000 clones, 90% to 95% of them singletons. Source: peripheral blood mononuclear cells, taken before stem cell transplant. The receptors originated from a man between 35 and 55 years old with chronic myeloid leukemia. Some clones in this sample may be carry-over from other donors' samples.

V and J are TRBV7-2 and TRBJ2-1; D perhaps matches TRBD1 (5 bases). CDR1 is SGHTA, CDR2 FQGNSA, per germline. The CDR3 spans 14 residues. V lost 4 bases, J lost 9 bases, and 16 bases lay in between. CDR3 sequence: CASSYPRKQGEQFF. CDR3 nucleotides: TGTGCCAGCAGCTACCCCCGGAAGCAGGGTGAGCAGTTCTTC.

This clone was detected once. The chain recombines TRBV29-1 with TRBJ1-2; D is unresolved. V gave up 1 base and J gave up 7 bases, with 16 bases separating them. The CDR3 is made up of 14 amino acids. Germline V gives CDR1 SQVTM, CDR2 ANQGSEA. In DNA, the CDR3 is TGCAGCGTTGAAGTAGGGCAGGCGGTCTCTGGCTACACCTTC. Translation: CSVEVGQAVSGYTF.

Points on this clone: The junction and the germline gene differ at one end; a read error may be behind it. The genes are TRBV30 and TRBJ2-3; 9 bases map to TRBD1. The germline V gene has CDR1 GTSNPN and CDR2 SVGIG (reference sequence). The CDR3 runs 11 residues. The CDR3 coding sequence is TGTGCCTGGAGCGAGCGGGACAGGGTAAATTTT. Translating gives CAWSERDRVNF.

The chain joins TRBV15 to TRBJ2-3; D is perhaps TRBD2 (6 bases). The V and J ends lost 4 bases and 0 bases respectively, with 14 bases between them. The germline V gene encodes CDR1 LNHNV and CDR2 YYDKDF (reference sequence). This CDR3 is built from 16 residues. This CDR3 is CATSKGRGTSTDTQYF. The CDR3 DNA reads TGTGCCACCAGCAAAGGGCGGGGAACTAGCACAGATACGCAGTATTTT.

J is TRBJ1-2 and V is TRBV10-3; perhaps TRBD1 as D (5 bases). Per germline, CDR1 ENHRY and CDR2 SYGVKD. This CDR3 is 14 amino acids long. Trimming removed 2 bases from V and 4 bases from J, with 11 bases in between. CDR3 nucleotide sequence: TGTGCCATCAGTGAGGCAGGGTCCCTCTATGGCTACACCTTC. Protein product: CAISEAGSLYGYTF.

This clone was recorded a few times. The chain recombines TRBV28 with TRBJ1-5, with a weak D call TRBD1 (6 bases). Trimming shortened V by 3 bases and J by 2 bases, and 20 bases separated the two germline ends. Germline V lookup: CDR1 MDHEN, CDR2 SYDVKM. CDR3 length: 18 residues. In DNA, the CDR3 is TGTGCCAGCAGTTTGTTCGATCTCGGCGCAGGGGGCAATCAGCCCCAGCATTTT. This sequence encodes CASSLFDLGAGGNQPQHF.

The rearrangement joins TRBV9 to TRBJ2-2, with no clear D. Trimming took 0 bases from V and 6 from J, leaving 6 bases between them. CDR3 length: 13 residues. Germline CDR1 SGDLS, CDR2 YYNGEE. CDR3 coding DNA: TGTGCCAGCAGCGTAGGAGGTCCCGGGGAGCTGTTTTTT. Its translation: CASSVGGPGELFF.

The chain uses TRBV28 and TRBJ2-7, with D tentatively TRBD2 (7 bases). Germline CDR1 reads MDHEN; CDR2 reads SYDVKM. The CDR3 is made up of 11 amino acids. V lost 6 bases and J 13 bases, leaving 16 bases between the germline ends. CDR3 bases: TGTGCCAGCAGCCGACTTAGGGGGGGTTACTTC. This encodes CASSRLRGGYF. Together with reference TRBV28 and TRBJ2-7, the CDR3 gives the full variable domain: DVKVTQSSRYLVKRTGEKVFLECVQDMDHENMFWYRQDPGLGLRLIYFSYDVKMKEKGDIPEGYSVSREKKERFSLILESASTNQTSMYLCASSRLRGGYFGPGTRLTVT.

The chain uses TRBV4-1 and TRBJ1-1, with TRBD1 as a possible D gene (5 bases). Germline assignment: CDR1 MGHRA and CDR2 YSYEKL. CDR3 length: 16 residues. Trimming stripped 1 base from V and 5 bases from J, with 17 bases between. This CDR3 is CASSQGGFQVETEAFF. The CDR3, as DNA: TGCGCCAGCAGCCAAGGGGGGTTCCAAGTGGAGACTGAAGCTTTCTTT.

This clone was counted once. CDR3: CAWISRDRGYYGYTF. Written as DNA, the CDR3 is TGTGCCTGGATATCTCGGGACAGGGGCTACTATGGCTACACCTTC. V and J are TRBV30 and TRBJ1-2; 10 bases are a match to TRBD1. The V gene end was trimmed by 4 bases and the J gene end by 3 bases; junction bases not matched to a gene: 8. Germline assignment: CDR1 GTSNPN and CDR2 SVGIG (reference sequence). The CDR3 is 15 residues long.

This clone was detected only once. The chain is built from TRBV6-5 and TRBJ2-7; TRBD2 might be the D (7 bases). V gave up 0 bases and J gave up 4 bases, with 13 bases separating them. Germline CDR1 is MNHEY and CDR2 is SVGAGI. This CDR3 has 15 amino acids. The CDR3 DNA follows: TGTGCCAGCAGTTACTCGGGGGGGGCCTTATACGAGCAGTACTTC. This translates into CASSYSGGALYEQYF.

The genes are TRBV11-2 and TRBJ2-5; 11 bases line up with TRBD2. V gave up 2 bases and J gave up 4 bases; unmatched junction bases: 3. This CDR3 contains 15 residues. The germline CDR1 and CDR2 sequences are SGHAT and FQNNGV. The CDR3 DNA reads as TGTGCCAGCAGCTTAAGTAGCGGGGGGGCAGAGACCCAGTACTTC. It codes for CASSLSSGGAETQYF.

The chain joins TRBV6-6 to TRBJ2-7, with a possible D match to TRBD1 (5 bases). The CDR3 contains 11 residues. V lost 6 bases and J lost 5, with 8 bases in between. CDR1 and CDR2 (germline): MNHNY, SVGAGI (reference sequence). The DNA of the CDR3 is TGTGCCAGCAGACAGGACCACGAGCAGTACTTC. Its translation: CASRQDHEQYF.